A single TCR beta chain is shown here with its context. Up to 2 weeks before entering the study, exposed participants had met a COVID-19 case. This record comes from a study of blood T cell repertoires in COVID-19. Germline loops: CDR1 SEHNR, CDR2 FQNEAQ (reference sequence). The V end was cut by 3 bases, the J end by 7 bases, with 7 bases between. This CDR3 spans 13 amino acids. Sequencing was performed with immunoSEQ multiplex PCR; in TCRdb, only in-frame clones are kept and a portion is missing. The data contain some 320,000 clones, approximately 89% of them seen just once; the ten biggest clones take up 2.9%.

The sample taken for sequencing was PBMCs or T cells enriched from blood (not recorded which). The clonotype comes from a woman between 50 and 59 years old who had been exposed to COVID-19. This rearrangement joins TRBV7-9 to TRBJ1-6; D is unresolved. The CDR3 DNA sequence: TGTGCCAGCAGCTTCGGAGACAATTCACCCCTCCACTTT. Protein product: CASSFGDNSPLHF. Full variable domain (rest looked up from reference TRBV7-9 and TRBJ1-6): DTGVSQNPRHKITKRGQNVTFRCDPISEHNRLYWYRQTLGQGPEFLTYFQNEAQLEKSRLLSDRFSAERPKGSFSTLEIQRTEQGDSAMYLCASSFGDNSPLHFGNGTRLTVT.